Listed below are T cell receptor beta chains from one sample, sequenced in a study of cytomegalovirus exposure and HLA in healthy donors. The repertoire was sequenced with immunoSEQ multiplex PCR; TCRdb's copy has only in-frame clones and lacks some. There are tens of thousands of clones in the sample; around 76% occur only once, and about 6% lies in the top ten. The source material was PBMCs. Receptors were obtained from a man in his forties or fifties in good health and CMV-seronegative. Both conserved end residues are part of each CDR3. D genes are given only for firm matches. Some rows mark clone size as missing; the rest say once, few, many or name a class of expanded clone.

TRBJ2-7 | TRBV27 | TRBD1 | 14 | NA | CASSWTGGSYEQYF | TGTGCCAGCAGCTGGACAGGCGGCTCCTACGAGCAGTACTTC
TRBJ2-3 | TRBV7-9 | NA | 14 | NA | CASSPSGSGDAQYF | TGTGCCAGCAGCCCAAGCGGCTCGGGGGATGCGCAGTATTTT
TRBJ2-5 | TRBV11-2 | NA | 11 | once | CASSSGRTQYF | TGTGCCAGCAGCTCGGGGAGGACCCAGTACTTC
TRBJ1-4 | TRBV15 | NA | 15 | NA | CATSRAQGLNEKLFF | TGTGCCACCAGCAGAGCGCAGGGCCTTAATGAAAAACTGTTTTTT
TRBJ2-1 | TRBV2 | NA | 13 | few | CASNPPLLGEQFF | TGTGCCAGCAATCCCCCTCTCCTCGGGGAGCAGTTCTTC
TRBJ1-1 | TRBV2 | TRBD1 | 15 | few | CASSARQGAASEAFF | TGTGCCAGCAGTGCACGACAGGGGGCAGCGAGTGAAGCTTTCTTT
TRBJ1-1 | TRBV5-4 | NA | 14 | NA | CASSWPQENTEAFF | TGTGCCAGCAGCTGGCCACAGGAGAACACTGAAGCTTTCTTT
TRBJ2-3 | TRBV9 | NA | 15 | NA | CASSGANGGTDTQYF | TGTGCCAGCAGCGGAGCAAATGGGGGGACAGATACGCAGTATTTT
TRBJ1-1 | TRBV2 | NA | 13 | NA | CASRVDNAYKAFF | TGTGCCAGCAGGGTGGACAACGCCTATAAAGCTTTCTTT
TRBJ2-5 | TRBV7-7 | NA | 16 | NA | CASSLLFSSSRETQYF | TGTGCTAGCAGCTTACTATTTAGTTCATCTCGAGAGACCCAGTACTTC
TRBJ2-5 | TRBV28 | NA | 14 | NA | CASGTGLRQETQYF | TGTGCCAGCGGTACGGGGTTACGCCAAGAGACCCAGTACTTC
TRBJ2-7 | TRBV27 | TRBD2 | 15 | NA | CASRRGSGSVGEQYF | TGTGCCAGCAGACGGGGTAGCGGGAGCGTGGGCGAGCAGTACTTC